Ten or more counts support the clone carrying this T cell receptor beta chain. Its antigen is still unknown. Breast cancer patients provided tissue from their axillary draining lymph nodes. CDR3 length: 15 amino acids. Trimming took off 3 bases at V and 5 bases at J, with 14 bases between the two ends. Germline loops: CDR1 LNHDA, CDR2 SQIVND (reference sequence). TCRdb fed the multiplex PCR reads into MiXCR, producing one record per CDR3 protein. This sample has 180,000 or so distinct CDR3 sequences, with roughly a third found just once. This entry belongs to a study of breast tumors, draining lymph nodes, adjacent tissues. Study-level findings and limits: Tumors had less TCR diversity than lymph nodes, more than nontumor tissue.

The source is a female donor with breast cancer. Some clones in this sample may be carry-over from other donors' samples. Sequencing used axillary lymph node tissue. This chain connects TRBV19 to TRBJ2-1, with D perhaps TRBD1 (5 bases). DNA for the CDR3: TGTGCCAGTAGTATTAGGCGGCAGGGCCACAATGAGCAGTTCTTC. Protein sequence: CASSIRRQGHNEQFF.